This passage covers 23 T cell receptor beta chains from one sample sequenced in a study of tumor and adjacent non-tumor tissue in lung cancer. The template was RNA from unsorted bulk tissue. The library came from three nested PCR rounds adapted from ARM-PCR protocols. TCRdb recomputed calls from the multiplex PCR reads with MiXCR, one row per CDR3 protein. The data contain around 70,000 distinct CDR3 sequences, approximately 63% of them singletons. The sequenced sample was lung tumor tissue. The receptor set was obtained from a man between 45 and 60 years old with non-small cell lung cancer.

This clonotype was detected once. The CDR3, as DNA: TGTGCCAGCAGCTTGGTTCATTTCGGCACAGATACGCAGTATTTT. Protein: CASSLVHFGTDTQYF. The chain couples TRBV5-8 to TRBJ2-3; no firm D call. Germline V lookup: CDR1 SGHTS, CDR2 YDEGEE. The ends were cut back, 0 bases at V and 1 base at J, with 9 bases in the middle. The CDR3 extends over 15 amino acids.

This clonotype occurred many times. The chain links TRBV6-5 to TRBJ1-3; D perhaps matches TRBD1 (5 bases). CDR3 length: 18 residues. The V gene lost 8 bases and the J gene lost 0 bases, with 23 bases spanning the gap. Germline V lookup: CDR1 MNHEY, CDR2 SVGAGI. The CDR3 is CASSAPMGRLSSGNTIYF. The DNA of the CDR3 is TGTGCCAGCTCCGCTCCCATGGGACGCCTTAGCTCTGGAAACACCATATATTTT.

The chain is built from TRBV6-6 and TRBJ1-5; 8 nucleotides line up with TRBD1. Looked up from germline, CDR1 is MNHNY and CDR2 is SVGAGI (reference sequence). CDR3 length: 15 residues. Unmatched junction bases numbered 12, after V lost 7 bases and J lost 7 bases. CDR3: CASTLDRGLVQPQHF. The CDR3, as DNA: TGTGCCAGCACGTTAGACAGGGGACTTGTCCAGCCCCAGCATTTT.

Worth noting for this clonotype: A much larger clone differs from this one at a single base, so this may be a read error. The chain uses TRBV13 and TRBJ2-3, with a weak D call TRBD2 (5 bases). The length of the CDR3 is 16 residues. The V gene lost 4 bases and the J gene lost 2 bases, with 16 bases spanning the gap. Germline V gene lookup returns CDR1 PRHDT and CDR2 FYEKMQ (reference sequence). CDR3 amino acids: CASSSFSSRATDTQYF. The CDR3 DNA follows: TGTGCCAGCAGCTCCTTTTCTAGCCGCGCCACAGATACGCAGTATTTT. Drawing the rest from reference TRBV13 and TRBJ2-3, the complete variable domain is AAGVIQSPRHLIKEKRETATLKCYPIPRHDTVYWYQQGPGQDPQFLISFYEKMQSDKGSIPDRFSAQQFSDYHSELNMSSLELGDSALYFCASSSFSSRATDTQYFGPGTRLTVL.

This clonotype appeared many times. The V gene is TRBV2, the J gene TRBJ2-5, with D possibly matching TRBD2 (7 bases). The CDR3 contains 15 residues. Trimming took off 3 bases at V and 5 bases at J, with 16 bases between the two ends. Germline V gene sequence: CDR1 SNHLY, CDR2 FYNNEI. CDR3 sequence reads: CASSDGSGGGETQYF. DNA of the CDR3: TGTGCCAGCAGTGACGGTTCGGGGGGCGGGGAGACCCAGTACTTC.

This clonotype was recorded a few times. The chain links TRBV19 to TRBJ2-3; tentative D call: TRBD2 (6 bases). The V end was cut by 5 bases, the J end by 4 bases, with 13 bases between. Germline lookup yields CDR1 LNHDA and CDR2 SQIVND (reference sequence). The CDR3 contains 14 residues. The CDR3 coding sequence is TGTGCCAGTAGTGCGGGACGTCCGGCAGATACGCAGTATTTT. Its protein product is CASSAGRPADTQYF. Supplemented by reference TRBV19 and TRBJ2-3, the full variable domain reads DGGITQSPKYLFRKEGQNVTLSCEQNLNHDAMYWYRQDPGQGLRLIYYSQIVNDFQKGDIAEGYSVSREKKESFPLTVTSAQKNPTAFYLCASSAGRPADTQYFGPGTRLTVL.

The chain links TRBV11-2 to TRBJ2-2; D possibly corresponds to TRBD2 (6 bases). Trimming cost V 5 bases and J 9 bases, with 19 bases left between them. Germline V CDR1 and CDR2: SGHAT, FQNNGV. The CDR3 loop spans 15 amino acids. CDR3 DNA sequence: TGTGCCAGCAGCAATGAACTATGGGAGGCAAGGGAGCTGTTTTTT. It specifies CASSNELWEARELFF.

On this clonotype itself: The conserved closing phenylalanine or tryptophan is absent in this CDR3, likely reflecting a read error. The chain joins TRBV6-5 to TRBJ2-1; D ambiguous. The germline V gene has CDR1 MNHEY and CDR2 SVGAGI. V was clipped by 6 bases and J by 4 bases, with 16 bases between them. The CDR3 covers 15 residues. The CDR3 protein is CASSPNDGSYNEQFL. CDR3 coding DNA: TGTGCCAGCAGCCCGAATGACGGCTCATACAATGAGCAGTTCTTA.

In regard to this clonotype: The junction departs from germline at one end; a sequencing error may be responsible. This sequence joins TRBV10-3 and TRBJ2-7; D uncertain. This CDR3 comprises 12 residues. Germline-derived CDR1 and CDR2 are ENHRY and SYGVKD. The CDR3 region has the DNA TGTGCCATCGGCCAGACGTCCTATGAGCAGTACTTC. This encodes CAIGQTSYEQYF.

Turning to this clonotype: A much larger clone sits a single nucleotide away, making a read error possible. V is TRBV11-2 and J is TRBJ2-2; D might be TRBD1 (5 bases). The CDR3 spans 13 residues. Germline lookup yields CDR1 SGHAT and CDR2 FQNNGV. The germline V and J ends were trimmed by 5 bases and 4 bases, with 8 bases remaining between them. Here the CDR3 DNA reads TGTGCCAGCAGCAGACAGATCACCGGGGAGCTGTTTTTT. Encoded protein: CASSRQITGELFF. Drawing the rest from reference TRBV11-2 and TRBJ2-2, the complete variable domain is EAGVAQSPRYKIIEKRQSVAFWCNPISGHATLYWYQQILGQGPKLLIQFQNNGVVDDSQLPKDRFSAERLKGVDSTLKIQPAKLEDSAVYLCASSRQITGELFFGEGSRLTVL.

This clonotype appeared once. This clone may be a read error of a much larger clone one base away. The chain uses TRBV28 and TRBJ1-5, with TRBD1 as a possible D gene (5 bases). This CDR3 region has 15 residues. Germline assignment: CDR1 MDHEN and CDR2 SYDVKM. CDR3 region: CASSLPDSLNEPQHF. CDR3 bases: TGTGCCAGCAGTTTACCTGACAGCCTCAATGAGCCCCAGCATTTT. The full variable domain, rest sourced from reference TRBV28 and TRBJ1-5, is DVKVTQSSRYLVKRTGEKVFLECVQDMDHENMFWYRQDPGLGLRLIYFSYDVKMKEKGDIPEGYSVSREKKERFSLILESASTNQTSMYLCASSLPDSLNEPQHFGDGTRLSIL.

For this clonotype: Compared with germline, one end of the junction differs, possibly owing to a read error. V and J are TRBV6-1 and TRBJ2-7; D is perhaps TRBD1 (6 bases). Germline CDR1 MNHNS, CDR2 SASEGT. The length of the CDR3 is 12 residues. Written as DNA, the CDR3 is TGTGTCAGCACAAAGGACAGTTACGAGCAGTACTTC. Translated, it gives CVSTKDSYEQYF.

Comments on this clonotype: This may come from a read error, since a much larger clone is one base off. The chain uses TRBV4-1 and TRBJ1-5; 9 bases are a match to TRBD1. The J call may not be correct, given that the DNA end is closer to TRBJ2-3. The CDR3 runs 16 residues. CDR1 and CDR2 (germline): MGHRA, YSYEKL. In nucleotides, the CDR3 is TGCGCCAGCAGCCACGAGGACAGGGGTGAGAATCAGCCCCAGTATTTT. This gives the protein CASSHEDRGENQPQYF.

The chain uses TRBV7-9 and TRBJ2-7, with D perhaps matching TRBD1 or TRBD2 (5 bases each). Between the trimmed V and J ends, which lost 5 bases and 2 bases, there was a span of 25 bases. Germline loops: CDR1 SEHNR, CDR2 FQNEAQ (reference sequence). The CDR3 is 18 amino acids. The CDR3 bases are TGTGCCAGCAGCATTAGCGAGGGGATGGGGTCTCCCACCTACGAGCAGTACTTC. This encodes CASSISEGMGSPTYEQYF.

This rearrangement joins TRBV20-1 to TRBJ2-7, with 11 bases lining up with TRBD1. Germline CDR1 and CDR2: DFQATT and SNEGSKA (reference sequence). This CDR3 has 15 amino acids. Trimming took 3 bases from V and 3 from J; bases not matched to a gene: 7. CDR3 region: CSASAQGQGGYEQYF. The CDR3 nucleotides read TGCAGTGCTAGTGCCCAGGGACAGGGGGGCTACGAGCAGTACTTC.

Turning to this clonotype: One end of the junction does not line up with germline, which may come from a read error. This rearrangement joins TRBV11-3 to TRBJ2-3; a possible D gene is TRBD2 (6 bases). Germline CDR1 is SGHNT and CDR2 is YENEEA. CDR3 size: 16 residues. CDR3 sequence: CASSLGTIGRDDAQYF. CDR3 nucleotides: TGTGCCAGCAGCTTAGGGACTATCGGGAGAGACGATGCGCAATATTTT. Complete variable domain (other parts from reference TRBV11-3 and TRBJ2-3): EAGVVQSPRYKIIEKKQPVAFWCNPISGHNTLYWYLQNLGQGPELLIRYENEEAVDDSQLPKDRFSAERLKGVDSTLKIQPAELGDSAVYLCASSLGTIGRDDAQYFGPGTRLTVL.

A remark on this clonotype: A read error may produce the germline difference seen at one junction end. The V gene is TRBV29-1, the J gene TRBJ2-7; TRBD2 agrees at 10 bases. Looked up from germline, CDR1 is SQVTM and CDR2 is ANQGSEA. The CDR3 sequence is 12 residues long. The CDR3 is CSVQGLAYEQYF. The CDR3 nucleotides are TGCAGCGTCCAGGGACTAGCGTACGAGCAGTATTTC.

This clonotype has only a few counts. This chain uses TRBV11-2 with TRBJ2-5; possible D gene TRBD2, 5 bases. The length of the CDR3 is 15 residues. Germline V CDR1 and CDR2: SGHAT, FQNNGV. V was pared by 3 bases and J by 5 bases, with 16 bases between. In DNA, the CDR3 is TGTGCCAGCAGCTTTTTGAGGGATACGAAGGAGACCCAGTACTTC. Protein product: CASSFLRDTKETQYF.

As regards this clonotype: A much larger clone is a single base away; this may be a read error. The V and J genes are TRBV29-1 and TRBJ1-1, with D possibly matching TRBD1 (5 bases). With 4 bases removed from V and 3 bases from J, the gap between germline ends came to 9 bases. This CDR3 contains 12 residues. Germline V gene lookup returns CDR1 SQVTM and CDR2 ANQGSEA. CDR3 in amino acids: CSVGQMDTEAFF. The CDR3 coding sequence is TGCAGCGTTGGACAGATGGACACTGAAGCTTTCTTT. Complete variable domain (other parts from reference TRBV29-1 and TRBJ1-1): SAVISQKPSRDICQRGTSLTIQCQVDSQVTMMFWYRQQPGQSLTLIATANQGSEATYESGFVIDKFPISRPNLTFSTLTVSNMSPEDSSIYLCSVGQMDTEAFFGQGTRLTVV.

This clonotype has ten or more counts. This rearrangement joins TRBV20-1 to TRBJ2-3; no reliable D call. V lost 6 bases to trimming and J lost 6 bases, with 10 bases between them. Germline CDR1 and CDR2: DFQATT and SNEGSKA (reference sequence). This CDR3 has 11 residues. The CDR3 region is CSAKGWDTQYF. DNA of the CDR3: TGCAGTGCGAAAGGGTGGGATACGCAGTATTTT.

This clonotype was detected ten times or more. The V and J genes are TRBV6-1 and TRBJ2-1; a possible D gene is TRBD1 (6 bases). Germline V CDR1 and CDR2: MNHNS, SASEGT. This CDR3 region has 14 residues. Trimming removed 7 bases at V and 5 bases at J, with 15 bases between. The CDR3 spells CASNVPGTNNEQFF. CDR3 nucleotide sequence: TGTGCCAGCAACGTACCGGGGACAAACAATGAGCAGTTCTTC.

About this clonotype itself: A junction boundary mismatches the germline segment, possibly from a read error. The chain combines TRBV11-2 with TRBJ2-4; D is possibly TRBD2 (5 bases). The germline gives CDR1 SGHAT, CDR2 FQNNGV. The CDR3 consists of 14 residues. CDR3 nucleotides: TGTGCCAGCACCTCGATCCTAGCCAAGAACATTCGGTACTTC. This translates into CASTSILAKNIRYF.

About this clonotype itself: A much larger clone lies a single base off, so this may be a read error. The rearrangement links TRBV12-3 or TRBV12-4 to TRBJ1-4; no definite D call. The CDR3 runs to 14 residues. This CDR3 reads CASTAGATNDKLFF. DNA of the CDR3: TGTGCCAGCACCGCGGGCGCAACTAATGATAAACTGTTTTTT.